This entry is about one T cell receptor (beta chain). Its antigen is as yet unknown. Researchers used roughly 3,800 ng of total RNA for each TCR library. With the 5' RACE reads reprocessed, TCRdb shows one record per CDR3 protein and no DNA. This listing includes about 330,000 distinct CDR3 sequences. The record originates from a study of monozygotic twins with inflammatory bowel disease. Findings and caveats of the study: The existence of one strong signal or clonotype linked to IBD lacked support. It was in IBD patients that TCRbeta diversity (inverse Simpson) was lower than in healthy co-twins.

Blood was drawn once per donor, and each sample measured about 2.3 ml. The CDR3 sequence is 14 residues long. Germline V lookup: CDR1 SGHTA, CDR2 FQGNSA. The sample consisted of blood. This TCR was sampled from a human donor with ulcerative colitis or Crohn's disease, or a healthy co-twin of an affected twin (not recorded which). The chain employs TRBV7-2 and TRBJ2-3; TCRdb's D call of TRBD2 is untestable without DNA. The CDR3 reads CASGGGPSADTQYF.